The present T cell receptor beta chain was sequenced within a study of early T cells in non-severe SARS-CoV-2 infection. At least ten counts were recorded for this clonotype. A single record per CDR3 protein comes from TCRdb applying MiXCR to the 5' RACE reads. The sample carries about 48,000 distinct CDR3 sequences, around 6% recorded once. Losses at the gene ends were 3 bases for V and 6 bases for J; bases not matched to a gene: 10. The CDR3 loop spans 14 amino acids. Germline V gene sequence: CDR1 DFQATT, CDR2 SNEGSKA (reference sequence). Source material: whole blood. The rearrangement uses TRBV20-1 and TRBJ2-7; the match to TRBD1 covers 8 bases. This TCR was recovered from an adult who was a healthcare worker with PCR-confirmed SARS-CoV-2 infection or an uninfected control (not recorded which). The CDR3 bases are TGCAGTGCTAGGCGAGGTACAGGGGGTGCCGAGCAGTACTTC. This codes for CSARRGTGGAEQYF.